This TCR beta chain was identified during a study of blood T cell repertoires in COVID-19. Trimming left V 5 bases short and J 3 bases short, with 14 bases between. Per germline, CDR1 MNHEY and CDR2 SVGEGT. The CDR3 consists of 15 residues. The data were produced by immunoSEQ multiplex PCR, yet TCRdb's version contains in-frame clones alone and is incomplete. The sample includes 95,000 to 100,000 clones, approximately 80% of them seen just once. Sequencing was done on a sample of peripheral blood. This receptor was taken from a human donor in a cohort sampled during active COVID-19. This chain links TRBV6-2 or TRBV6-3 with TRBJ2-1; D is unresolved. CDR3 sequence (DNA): TGTGCCAGCAGTCGAGACGCGGTTGGCTACAATGAGCAGTTCTTC. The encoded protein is CASSRDAVGYNEQFF.